This paragraph reports one TCR beta chain. Its antigen is undetermined. The data originate from a study of siplizumab effects on memory and regulatory T cells. Study outcomes and limitations: Naive T cell populations appeared to exhibit greater diversity than memory cells and appeared to be major alloresponse contributors.

The method was immunoSEQ multiplex PCR; TCRdb's version includes in-frame clones alone and lacks a portion of them. The profile covers some 110,000 clones, with about 94% appearing a single time and approximately 0.67% taken by the ten largest. This TCR was recovered from a human donor in good health. Sequenced material: Tregs sorted from blood.

The CDR3 region is CASSQEKSNTPNYGYTF. DNA for the CDR3: TGTGCCAGCAGCCAAGAAAAGTCAAACACCCCTAACTATGGCTACACCTTC. The chain combines TRBV4-2 with TRBJ1-2, with no clear D. The V gene lost 0 bases and the J gene lost 0 bases, with 14 bases spanning the gap. CDR3 length equals 17 residues. Germline loops: CDR1 LGHNA, CDR2 YNFKEQ.